The 10 T cell receptor beta chains below all came from one sample that was sequenced in a study of T-cell memory formation after mild COVID-19. TCRdb redid the calling of the 5' RACE reads with MiXCR, one entry per CDR3 protein. Among roughly 200,000 distinct CDR3 sequences, more than 15% were seen once, and the ten largest hold about 1.9%. The sample comprised PBMCs or a T cell subset sorted from them (not recorded which). The receptors shown here come from an adult woman who had mild COVID-19 (a few samples of this study predate the infection). Cell type and time point are not known.

There are many counts of this clonotype. CDR3 DNA: TGTGCCAGCAGCCTCTCTGGGGCCAACGTCCTGACTTTC. Protein: CASSLSGANVLTF. V gene TRBV3-1 combines with J gene TRBJ2-6, with no clear D. Per germline, CDR1 LGHDT and CDR2 YNNKEL (reference sequence). The CDR3 spans 13 residues. V was trimmed by 4 bases and J by 0 bases, leaving 1 base between them.

DNA for the CDR3: TGTGCCAGCGCCCGGGACCTATCCTACGAGCAGTACTTC. It yields the protein CASARDLSYEQYF. The chain links TRBV14 to TRBJ2-7; either TRBD1 or TRBD2 may supply D (5 bases each). CDR3 length: 13 residues. Looked up from germline, CDR1 is SGHDN and CDR2 is FVKESK. Trimming took off 8 bases at V and 1 base at J, with 12 bases between the two ends.

The chain is built from TRBV11-2 and TRBJ2-5; D gene ambiguous. CDR1 and CDR2 (germline): SGHAT, FQNNGV. Trimming took 2 bases from V and 1 from J, leaving 14 bases between them. CDR3 size: 16 residues. In nucleotides, the CDR3 is TGTGCCAGCAGCTTATCGGCCAGGAGATTCCAAGAGACCCAGTACTTC. Its protein product is CASSLSARRFQETQYF.

The table lists this clonotype with a few counts. The CDR3 sequence: CASSRTGPRTGEQYF. CDR3 sequence (DNA): TGTGCCAGCAGCCGGACGGGCCCTAGGACGGGCGAGCAGTACTTC. J is TRBJ2-7 and V is TRBV12-3 or TRBV12-4; no reliable D call. Trimming removed 6 bases from V and 6 bases from J, with 21 bases in between. This CDR3 comprises 15 residues.

The genes are TRBV5-1 and TRBJ2-5, with 12 bases matching TRBD1. The CDR3 covers 18 residues. The germline gives CDR1 SGHRS, CDR2 YFSETQ. V shed 4 bases and J 3 bases; nucleotides not matched to a gene: 13. CDR3 DNA: TGCGCCAGCAGCCTGGGGACAGGGGGCACTCGGGCGGAAGAGACCCAGTACTTC. Translating it yields CASSLGTGGTRAEETQYF.

V gene TRBV29-1 combines with J gene TRBJ2-7; D call uncertain. This CDR3 comprises 13 residues. V was trimmed by 4 bases and J by 3 bases, leaving 13 bases between them. CDR1 is SQVTM and CDR2 is ANQGSEA in the germline V gene. The CDR3 DNA is TGCAGCGTTGGAGATGCGTGGGGCTACGAGCAGTACTTC. Translation: CSVGDAWGYEQYF.

This clonotype was seen more than once but under ten times. The chain couples TRBV24-1 to TRBJ1-5; TRBD1 might be the D (5 bases). Trimming left V 3 bases short and J 2 bases short, with 16 bases between. There are 17 residues in the CDR3. The germline V gene has CDR1 KGHDR and CDR2 SFDVKD. The CDR3 region has the DNA TGTGCCACCAGTGATCGCCGGGACGCCTTGGGCAATCAGCCCCAGCATTTT. Protein: CATSDRRDALGNQPQHF.

In this sample, this clonotype turned up a few times. The chain links TRBV29-1 to TRBJ2-1; the D gene is possibly TRBD1 (5 bases). The V and J ends lost 5 bases and 4 bases respectively, with 12 bases between them. The CDR3 has 13 residues. Germline assignment: CDR1 SQVTM and CDR2 ANQGSEA. The CDR3 sequence is CSVRGDNYNEQFF. CDR3 coding DNA: TGCAGCGTTAGGGGTGACAATTACAATGAGCAGTTCTTC.

The V and J genes are TRBV14 and TRBJ2-1; 8 positions agree with TRBD1. The length of the CDR3 is 16 residues. Germline CDR1 and CDR2: SGHDN and FVKESK. V shed 0 bases, J shed 4 bases, and the junction held 5 bases outside the gene matches. CDR3 DNA sequence: TGTGCCAGCAGCCAAGATTGGACAGGGTTTTACAATGAGCAGTTCTTC. It encodes CASSQDWTGFYNEQFF.

The V call is TRBV11-2, the J call TRBJ2-5; 12 nucleotides match TRBD2. The CDR3 has 15 residues. Trimming removed 5 bases from V and 5 bases from J; junction bases left unmatched: 6. CDR1 and CDR2 from the germline V gene are SGHAT and FQNNGV. CDR3 DNA: TGTGCCAGCAGCCAAGGACTAGCGGGGTCGGAGACCCAGTACTTC. Encoded protein: CASSQGLAGSETQYF.